The TCR beta chain under discussion was sequenced for a study of CD8+ T cells in alopecia areata (dated by TCRdb to the late 2010s). Notes on the research overall: Treated patients were enrolled in an open-label pilot trial of oral tofacitinib at 5 to 10 mg twice daily for moderate-to-severe alopecia areata. Tofacitinib was given for 6 to 18 months, followed by 6 months of follow-up off drug to assess delayed response and recurrence. In both human patients and the C3H/HeJ mouse model, the study applied high-throughput TCRbeta sequencing to look at T cell clonal expansion in alopecia areata. Human TCRbeta sequencing covered scalp tissue and sorted CD4+ and CD8+ peripheral blood T cells from patchy and totalis/universalis alopecia areata patients and healthy controls. Patients on tofacitinib were biopsied at baseline and after 4 and 24 weeks of treatment, and several of the patients also had a later scalp biopsy. Scalp clonality was compared across normal scalp (n=4), patchy alopecia areata scalp (n=8), and alopecia totalis/universalis scalp (n=8). RNA came from the PAXgene miRNA kit for fixed scalp, the miRNeasy kit for PBMCs, and the RNeasy kit for mouse skin. Amplification of TCRbeta CDR3 regions was done by immunoSEQ multiplex PCR using 35 Vbeta forward primers and 13 Jbeta reverse primers. Overall study outcomes, separate from this receptor: Higher clonality and more expanded CD8+ clones were observed in lesional scalp than in normal scalp, particularly in alopecia totalis/universalis, a finding suggestive of antigenic drive. Resident alphabeta T cells in normal human skin are also sequenced, complicating scalp TCR repertoire analysis, unlike mouse skin dominated by gammadelta T cells. Compared with mice, TCR sequences shared between patients were less clear, possibly partly because of HLA diversity across the patient population.

This clone has only a few counts. No antigen is known for it. No base qualities exist here, and no much larger clone lies one base off it. CDR1 and CDR2, per the germline V gene (reference sequence), are LNHDA and SQIVND. After removal of 5 bases from V and 4 bases from J, the junction retains 3 bases not matched to a gene. Its CDR3 holds 14 amino acids, cysteine through phenylalanine. The DNA shown is the 42-base CDR3, in frame from base 1. The library was prepared using the immunoSEQ multiplex PCR assay. RNA was extracted from all samples and reverse transcribed into cDNA as template for TCR sequencing. SuperScript III was used for first-strand cDNA synthesis, primed with a 2:1 mix of oligo-dT and random hexamers. Amplification bias was assessed with a synthetic immune receptor repertoire, and residual bias was removed computationally. On the authors' methods: Raw reads were preprocessed for error removal, and CDR3 was defined according to IMGT conventions as running from the conserved cysteine to phenylalanine. Clonality was computed as 1 minus the Shannon entropy, with the entropy normalized by log2 of the number of productive unique TCRs. Whether each scalp clone was CD4 or CD8 was inferred by checking scalp TCRbeta sequences against the CD4 and CD8 repertoires from sorted blood. TCRdb re-hosts the immuneACCESS table, in-frame sequences only. Its copies lack some clones; in the studies checked, an unresolved V gene accounts for under half of them, and the cause for the rest is not known. V and J calls and clone size are given by that table; D and trimming were obtained from the DNA. The sample table shows some 210,000 clones, and 50% to 65% are seen once. The top ten clones comprise 0.45% of the sample.

In the paper's terms, the time point label means: baseline before oral tofacitinib. Peripheral blood and lesional scalp punch biopsies were obtained from patients with alopecia areata. After PBMCs were isolated by density centrifugation and stained for CD3, CD4 and CD8, a FACSAria was used to sort CD4+ and CD8+ T cells. This chain joins TRBV19 to TRBJ2-2; TRBD1 fits 8 bases in the junction. This TCR was recovered from a human donor with alopecia areata. This material consisted of CD4+ T cells sorted from blood, taken at week 0. The CDR3 region has the sequence CASSPTGGTGELFF. The nucleotide sequence is TGTGCCAGTAGTCCTACAGGGGGCACCGGGGAGCTGTTTTTT.